The source of this T cell receptor beta chain is a study of T cell changes during pregnancy in multiple sclerosis. This CDR3 comprises 16 residues. Trimming took 3 bases from V and 2 from J, leaving 15 bases between them. Germline CDR1 SNHLY, CDR2 FYNNEI. Method: immunoSEQ multiplex PCR; TCRdb's copy keeps in-frame clones and lacks some. This table holds approximately 41,000 clones, roughly 89% found once. The clonotype originates from a female donor with multiple sclerosis, enrolled in a pregnancy study. The chain employs TRBV2 and TRBJ2-3, with D maybe TRBD2 (6 bases). Material: CD4+ T cells from peripheral blood mononuclear cells, obtained in the first trimester of pregnancy. Written as DNA, the CDR3 is TGTGCCAGCAGTGATCGCCTAGCGAAGGCCACAGATACGCAGTATTTT. Residues: CASSDRLAKATDTQYF. The full variable domain, completed using reference TRBV2 and TRBJ2-3, is EPEVTQTPSHQVTQMGQEVILRCVPISNHLYFYWYRQILGQKVEFLVSFYNNEISEKSEIFDDQFSVERPDGSNFTLKIRSTKLEDSAMYFCASSDRLAKATDTQYFGPGTRLTVL.